This T cell receptor beta chain is drawn from a study of glioma-infiltrating T cells after dendritic cell vaccination. The overall study: At biweekly intervals, patients got three intradermal dendritic cell vaccine injections. Study observations and caveats: TCR clonality showed no direct relationship with survival.

On this clone: The antigen is not known.

The primer mix had 60 V beta and 13 J beta primers. Clones were sequenced by immunoSEQ multiplex PCR, and TCRdb holds only the in-frame ones, with some missing. This table holds some 87,000 clones, approximately 87% found once. The CDR3 runs 15 residues. CDR1 MNHEY and CDR2 SMNVEV come from the germline V gene (reference sequence). Unmatched junction bases numbered 9, after V lost 3 bases and J lost 6 bases. The receptor's source is a human donor with glioblastoma. The sequencing used blood, collected before dendritic cell vaccination. The chain is built from TRBV27 and TRBJ2-7, with 9 bases matching TRBD2. The CDR3 spells CASSFIGGRVSEQYF. The CDR3 DNA reads as TGTGCCAGCAGTTTTATTGGCGGGAGGGTGAGCGAGCAGTACTTC.